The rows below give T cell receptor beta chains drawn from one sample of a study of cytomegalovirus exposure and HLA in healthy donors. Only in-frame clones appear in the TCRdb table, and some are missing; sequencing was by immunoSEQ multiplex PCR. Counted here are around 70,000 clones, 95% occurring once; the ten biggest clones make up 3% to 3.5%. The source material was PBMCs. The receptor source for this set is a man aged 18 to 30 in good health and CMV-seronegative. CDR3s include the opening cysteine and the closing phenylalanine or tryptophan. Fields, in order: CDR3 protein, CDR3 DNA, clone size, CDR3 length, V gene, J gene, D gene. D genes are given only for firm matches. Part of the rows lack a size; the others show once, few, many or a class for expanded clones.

cdr3_aa: CASSVGDIPYEQYF; cdr3_nt: TGTGCCAGCAGCGTAGGCGACATCCCCTACGAGCAGTACTTC; clone_size: -; cdr3_length: 14; v_call: TRBV9; j_call: TRBJ2-7; d_call: -
cdr3_aa: CASSLGGVEGTEAFF; cdr3_nt: TGTGCCAGCAGCTTAGGGGGGGTTGAGGGCACTGAAGCTTTCTTT; clone_size: once; cdr3_length: 15; v_call: TRBV7-2; j_call: TRBJ1-1; d_call: -
cdr3_aa: CSVARAGEQFF; cdr3_nt: TGCAGCGTTGCCCGAGCAGGGGAGCAGTTCTTC; clone_size: -; cdr3_length: 11; v_call: TRBV29-1; j_call: TRBJ2-1; d_call: -
cdr3_aa: CASSEGQGSTDTQYF; cdr3_nt: TGTGCCAGCAGTGAGGGACAGGGAAGCACAGATACGCAGTATTTT; clone_size: -; cdr3_length: 15; v_call: TRBV6-4; j_call: TRBJ2-3; d_call: TRBD1
cdr3_aa: CASSHRVPNQPQHF; cdr3_nt: TGTGCCAGCAGTCACAGGGTTCCAAATCAGCCCCAGCATTTT; clone_size: -; cdr3_length: 14; v_call: TRBV28; j_call: TRBJ1-5; d_call: -
cdr3_aa: CASSLGPAYEQYF; cdr3_nt: TGTGCCAGCAGTTTAGGCCCAGCCTACGAGCAGTACTTC; clone_size: -; cdr3_length: 13; v_call: TRBV27; j_call: TRBJ2-7; d_call: -
cdr3_aa: CAISDSGIITGELFF; cdr3_nt: TGTGCCATCAGTGATAGCGGGATTATCACCGGGGAGCTGTTTTTT; clone_size: -; cdr3_length: 15; v_call: TRBV10-3; j_call: TRBJ2-2; d_call: TRBD2
cdr3_aa: CASSFMSGGTDTQYF; cdr3_nt: TGTGCCAGCAGCTTTATGAGCGGCGGCACAGATACGCAGTATTTT; clone_size: -; cdr3_length: 15; v_call: TRBV7-9; j_call: TRBJ2-3; d_call: -
cdr3_aa: CASRSRLAFNEQFF; cdr3_nt: TGTGCCAGCAGAAGCAGACTAGCCTTCAATGAGCAGTTCTTC; clone_size: -; cdr3_length: 14; v_call: TRBV5-6; j_call: TRBJ2-1; d_call: TRBD2
cdr3_aa: CASSQGIAGVSYEQYF; cdr3_nt: TGCGCCAGCAGCCAAGGAATAGCGGGTGTTTCCTACGAGCAGTACTTC; clone_size: once; cdr3_length: 16; v_call: TRBV4-3; j_call: TRBJ2-7; d_call: TRBD2
cdr3_aa: CASSSQPDRNYEQYF; cdr3_nt: TGTGCCAGCAGCTCCCAACCGGACAGAAACTACGAGCAGTACTTC; clone_size: -; cdr3_length: 15; v_call: TRBV9; j_call: TRBJ2-7; d_call: -
cdr3_aa: CAISDAVAEPQHF; cdr3_nt: TGTGCCATCAGTGACGCCGTAGCGGAGCCCCAGCATTTT; clone_size: -; cdr3_length: 13; v_call: TRBV10-3; j_call: TRBJ1-5; d_call: -
cdr3_aa: CASSFRGNSNSPLHF; cdr3_nt: TGTGCCAGCAGCTTTCGCGGGAATAGTAATTCACCCCTCCACTTT; clone_size: -; cdr3_length: 15; v_call: TRBV7-9; j_call: TRBJ1-6; d_call: -
cdr3_aa: CASSLTQDTQYF; cdr3_nt: TGTGCCAGCAGCTTAACACAAGATACGCAGTATTTT; clone_size: once; cdr3_length: 12; v_call: TRBV7-2; j_call: TRBJ2-3; d_call: -
cdr3_aa: CASSVAPGGQSEAFF; cdr3_nt: TGTGCCAGCAGCGTAGCGCCCGGAGGACAGAGTGAAGCTTTCTTT; clone_size: -; cdr3_length: 15; v_call: TRBV9; j_call: TRBJ1-1; d_call: -
cdr3_aa: CASSFSGGGTEAFF; cdr3_nt: TGTGCCAGCAGCTTCTCAGGGGGAGGCACTGAAGCTTTCTTT; clone_size: -; cdr3_length: 14; v_call: TRBV11-2; j_call: TRBJ1-1; d_call: TRBD1
cdr3_aa: CASSSGNINYGYTF; cdr3_nt: TGTGCCAGCAGCTCAGGGAATATTAACTATGGCTACACCTTC; clone_size: -; cdr3_length: 14; v_call: TRBV11-1; j_call: TRBJ1-2; d_call: -
cdr3_aa: CASWPLAGALDTQYF; cdr3_nt: TGTGCCAGCTGGCCCCTAGCGGGGGCATTAGATACGCAGTATTTT; clone_size: -; cdr3_length: 15; v_call: TRBV28; j_call: TRBJ2-3; d_call: TRBD2